A single sample gave rise to the 8 T cell receptor beta chains below, sequenced in a study of cytomegalovirus exposure and HLA in healthy donors. Here immunoSEQ multiplex PCR was the method, and the copy in TCRdb shows in-frame clones only, minus some. The sample shows approximately 88,000 clones, around 96% of them seen only once. Specimen: PBMCs. The source is a woman aged 18-35 years in good health and CMV-seronegative.

V is TRBV27 and J is TRBJ2-5, with D possibly TRBD2 on 6 matching bases. The CDR3 has 15 amino acids. Germline lookup yields CDR1 MNHEY and CDR2 SMNVEV (reference sequence). The V gene lost 5 bases and the J gene lost 5 bases, with 18 bases spanning the gap. The CDR3 coding sequence is TGTGCCAGCAGTCCCCCGGGACTCTCCAGGGAGACCCAGTACTTC. Protein product: CASSPPGLSRETQYF.

The rearrangement uses TRBV5-6 and TRBJ2-5, with TRBD2 matching over 8 bases. This CDR3 is built from 15 residues. Germline CDR1 reads SGHDT; CDR2 reads YYEEEE. V lost 0 bases and J lost 5; bases outside the gene matches: 6. CDR3 DNA sequence: TGTGCCAGCAGCTTGGCGACTAGCGTAGGTGAGACCCAGTACTTC. This sequence encodes CASSLATSVGETQYF.

The chain joins TRBV5-1 to TRBJ2-1; 13 nucleotides align to TRBD2. V shed 2 bases and J 12 bases; nucleotides not matched to a gene: 20. CDR3 length equals 19 residues. Germline CDR1 reads SGHRS; CDR2 reads YFSETQ. CDR3 nucleotide sequence: TGCGCCAGCAGCTTAATTGGGACATTCGGACTAGCGGGAGTAGTGTGGCAGTTCTTC. This gives the protein CASSLIGTFGLAGVVWQFF.

The gene calls are TRBV29-1 and TRBJ2-5, with D perhaps TRBD1 (5 bases). The CDR3 loop spans 16 amino acids. Between the trimmed V and J ends, which lost 2 bases and 2 bases, there was a span of 18 bases. Per germline, CDR1 SQVTM and CDR2 ANQGSEA. CDR3 sequence (DNA): TGCAGCGTTGAAACGTTAGGGGCAAGACCACAAGAGACCCAGTACTTC. Residues: CSVETLGARPQETQYF.

In DNA, the CDR3 is TGCGCCAGCAGCCAAGTCATTAGCGGACTTGCCTACGAGCAGTACTTC. Translating gives CASSQVISGLAYEQYF. The chain uses TRBV4-1 and TRBJ2-7; the D gene is possibly TRBD2 (6 bases). This CDR3 is built from 16 residues. V was clipped by 1 base and J by 2 bases, with 15 bases between them. Germline V gene lookup returns CDR1 MGHRA and CDR2 YSYEKL.

This chain links TRBV7-9 with TRBJ1-2; D is unclear. CDR3 length equals 13 residues. Germline loops: CDR1 SEHNR, CDR2 FQNEAQ (reference sequence). The V end lost 2 bases, the J end lost 8 bases, and 12 bases lay between the germline ends. DNA of the CDR3: TGTGCCAGCAGCTTAACACGCTGGCCGGGCTACACCTTC. Its translation is CASSLTRWPGYTF.

The chain uses TRBV25-1 and TRBJ2-7; tentatively, D is TRBD1 (6 bases). Looked up from germline, CDR1 is MGHDK and CDR2 is SYGVNS. Trimming took 3 bases from V and 2 from J, leaving 8 bases between them. CDR3 size: 13 residues. For the CDR3, the DNA is TGTGCCAGCAGTGATTGGGGGCCCTACGAGCAGTACTTC. As protein: CASSDWGPYEQYF.

The chain employs TRBV7-8 and TRBJ1-3, with D possibly matching TRBD1 (5 bases). The CDR3 runs to 16 residues. Germline V gene data show CDR1 as SGHVS and CDR2 as FQNEAQ. Deletions cut 3 bases from V and 0 bases from J, with 12 bases between. Here the CDR3 reads CASSLMTVSSGNTIYF. The CDR3 region has the DNA TGTGCCAGCAGCTTGATGACAGTAAGCTCTGGAAACACCATATATTTT.